A selection of T cell receptor beta chains follows, all from one sample in a study of CD8 T cells in ankylosing spondylitis. TCRdb processed the 5' RACE reads anew with MiXCR; each CDR3 protein has one entry. The sample includes hundreds of thousands of distinct CDR3 sequences, 10% to 15% of them seen just once. The sample consisted of blood, either unsorted or a sorted T cell fraction (not recorded which). Receptors originate from a male donor with ankylosing spondylitis. Both conserved end residues are part of each CDR3.

CDR3 protein	V gene	J gene
CASSSGLLNTEAFF	TRBV28	TRBJ1-1
CSALPGPYGYTF	TRBV20-1	TRBJ1-2
CASSLTGTHEQYF	TRBV7-7	TRBJ2-7
CASSKRGQETQYF	TRBV5-6	TRBJ2-5
CASSLGVDGGNQPQHF	TRBV5-1	TRBJ1-5
CASSATRLTDTQYF	TRBV5-1	TRBJ2-3
CSALESSYNSPLHF	TRBV20-1	TRBJ1-6
CASSQEGLDSPLHF	TRBV4-3	TRBJ1-6
CASTQRGSGANVLTF	TRBV6-2/TRBV6-3	TRBJ2-6
CASSQDVLSETQYF	TRBV4-3	TRBJ2-5
CASSRLKDRRYQETQYF	TRBV14	TRBJ2-5
CASSLELAAFGEQYF	TRBV27	TRBJ2-7
CASEIAGQGTDTQYF	TRBV7-7	TRBJ2-3
CASSWTGSYGGDTQYF	TRBV6-1	TRBJ2-3
CASSVGTGNTEAFF	TRBV9	TRBJ1-1
CASRKTSGSPETQYF	TRBV28	TRBJ2-5
CASSLEQGGTTEAFF	TRBV5-1	TRBJ1-1
CASSSRGFGNTIYF	TRBV6-5	TRBJ1-3
CSATEGGWSNQPQHF	TRBV20-1	TRBJ1-5
CASSPQGPGTYNEQFF	TRBV6-1	TRBJ2-1
CSASAGARIYEQYF	TRBV20-1	TRBJ2-7
CASSPTQVNEQFF	TRBV7-3	TRBJ2-1
CASSSGPVGAFF	TRBV5-6	TRBJ1-1
CSVLGTGARGTEAFF	TRBV29-1	TRBJ1-1
CASSSWTGTGSYEQYF	TRBV28	TRBJ2-7
CVSSSATLHF	TRBV27	TRBJ1-6
CASSPQRAGAYEQYF	TRBV25-1	TRBJ2-7
CSARDTVNYGYTF	TRBV20-1	TRBJ1-2
CASSFWLGEQYF	TRBV28	TRBJ2-7
CASSQAYLGYEQYF	TRBV4-3	TRBJ2-7
CSVGTGTGGGNTIYF	TRBV29-1	TRBJ1-3
CASSSSGASYGYTF	TRBV28	TRBJ1-2
CASSEFRDSAPLNSPLHF	TRBV2	TRBJ1-6
CASSVGGRGGTEAFF	TRBV9	TRBJ1-1
CSAEDRASGIQYF	TRBV20-1	TRBJ2-4
CASSPPFYRTDSYEQYF	TRBV27	TRBJ2-7
CASSYGGGTYNEQFF	TRBV12-3/TRBV12-4	TRBJ2-1
CSLQGGQETQYF	TRBV20-1	TRBJ2-5
CASSQARTGRSYNSPLHF	TRBV4-3	TRBJ1-6
CASSERFGRTGRSPLHF	TRBV6-1	TRBJ1-6
CASSLSGQGVYGYTF	TRBV5-5	TRBJ1-2
CSARGTGGKTQYF	TRBV20-1	TRBJ2-5
CASSATLDRARAFF	TRBV18	TRBJ1-1
CASGRLQETQYF	TRBV27	TRBJ2-5
CASSYNDSPLHF	TRBV6-6	TRBJ1-6
CASSLVRTGGRAGELFF	TRBV5-6	TRBJ2-2
CASSADSRGSSYNEQFF	TRBV5-8	TRBJ2-1
CSVEGGRALEQYF	TRBV29-1	TRBJ2-7